This TCR beta chain derives from a study of radiation and T cells in renal cell carcinoma. The study, taken as a whole, reports: In blood, top tumor clones expanded by 2 weeks, shrinking by 4.

The repertoire was sequenced with immunoSEQ multiplex PCR; TCRdb's copy has only in-frame clones and lacks some. The sample records around 170,000 clones, around 89% being singletons. In the case of this clone: Its antigen remains unknown.

The sample's time point: blood 4 weeks post-SBRT, at nephrectomy. As for treatment: 15 Gy SBRT to primary tumor, nephrectomy 4 weeks later. The CDR3 loop spans 16 amino acids. Germline-derived CDR1 and CDR2 are LGHNA and YSLEER. The V end was cut by 0 bases, the J end by 4 bases, with 15 bases between. This chain links TRBV4-3 with TRBJ1-2; no definite D call. Sample: blood, taken from a patient whose treatment included radiotherapy and nephrectomy. This TCR was sampled from a woman between 45 and 60 years old with renal cell carcinoma. In DNA, the CDR3 is TGCGCCAGCAGCCAAGATAACAGTATCCCTTTCTATGGCTACACCTTC. Residues: CASSQDNSIPFYGYTF.